This entry describes one T cell receptor beta chain. Germline CDR1 reads LNHDA; CDR2 reads SQIVND (reference sequence). The germline V and J ends were trimmed by 6 bases and 2 bases, with 11 bases remaining between them. The CDR3 contains 14 residues. Under the authors' procedure: How many nucleated cells were present was estimated from reference gene primer amplification. The data were produced by immunoSEQ multiplex PCR, yet TCRdb's version contains in-frame clones alone and is incomplete. For V, J and clone size, that table is used; D and trimming come from the DNA. The profile shows about 300,000 clones, 85% of them singletons. This record comes from a study of blood T cell repertoires in COVID-19. Study-level information: The United States, Italy and Spain supplied acute and convalescent COVID-19 samples. PBMCs, B-cell-depleted T cells, or T cells were the source of the cDNA or gDNA that made up the material.

The sample consisted of peripheral blood. The receptor's source is a human donor in a cohort sampled during active COVID-19. The chain recombines TRBV19 with TRBJ2-1; D gene unclear. This chain's CDR3 is CASRLVSTYNEQFF. Here the CDR3 DNA reads TGTGCCAGTAGGCTAGTGTCGACCTACAATGAGCAGTTCTTC. Supplemented by reference TRBV19 and TRBJ2-1, the full variable domain reads DGGITQSPKYLFRKEGQNVTLSCEQNLNHDAMYWYRQDPGQGLRLIYYSQIVNDFQKGDIAEGYSVSREKKESFPLTVTSAQKNPTAFYLCASRLVSTYNEQFFGPGTRLTVL.